The clone carrying this T cell receptor beta chain showed up just a few times. This entry belongs to a study of blood T cell repertoires in COVID-19. As originally analysed: Estimation of nucleated cell counts was performed using reference gene primer amplification. The repertoire was sequenced with immunoSEQ multiplex PCR; TCRdb's copy has only in-frame clones and lacks some. For V, J and clone size, that table is used; D and trimming come from the DNA. The data contain around 130,000 clones, 65% to 90% of them singletons. Sequenced: peripheral blood. The sequence derives from a man aged 45-65 years with acute or convalescent COVID-19.

CDR3 sequence: CASSRLEVGEQYF. The CDR3 region has the DNA TGTGCCAGCAGCAGACTAGAAGTGGGCGAGCAGTACTTC. The chain uses TRBV6-5 and TRBJ2-7, with D possibly being TRBD2 (6 bases). Germline V gene data show CDR1 as MNHEY and CDR2 as SVGAGI. V was cut by 6 bases and J by 6 bases, with 15 bases left in between. The CDR3 sequence is 13 residues long.